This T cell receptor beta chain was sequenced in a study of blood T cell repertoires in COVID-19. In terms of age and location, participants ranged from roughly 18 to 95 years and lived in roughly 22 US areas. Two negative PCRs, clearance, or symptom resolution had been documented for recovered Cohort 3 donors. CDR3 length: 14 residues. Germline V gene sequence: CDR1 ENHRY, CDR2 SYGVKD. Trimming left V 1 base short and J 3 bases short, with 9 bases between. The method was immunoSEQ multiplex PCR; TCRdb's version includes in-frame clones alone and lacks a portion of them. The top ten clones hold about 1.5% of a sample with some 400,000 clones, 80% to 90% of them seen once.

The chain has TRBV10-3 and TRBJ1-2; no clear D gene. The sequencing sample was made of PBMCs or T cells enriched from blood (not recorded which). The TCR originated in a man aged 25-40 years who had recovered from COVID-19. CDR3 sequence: CAISELNSHYGYTF. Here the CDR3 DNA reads TGTGCCATCAGTGAGTTGAACAGCCACTATGGCTACACCTTC.